The rows below give T cell receptor beta chains drawn from one sample of a study of blood T cell repertoires in COVID-19. Generated by immunoSEQ multiplex PCR, the TCRdb table keeps only in-frame clones and is missing some. The repertoire consists of 250,000 or so clones, with about 87% occurring once and the leading ten covering 2% to 3%. The sample consisted of PBMCs or T cells enriched from blood (not recorded which). These receptor sequences come from a woman aged 35 to 49 with acute COVID-19. Each CDR3 is given with its conserved first and last residue. Each record gives: V gene, clone size, CDR3 length, J gene, D gene, CDR3 protein, CDR3 DNA. D genes are given only for firm matches. The size field is filled for only some rows; it gives once, few, many or a size class.

V: TRBV9; size: NA; length: 15; J: TRBJ1-1; D: TRBD1; CDR3: CASSLGGQMNTEAFF; DNA: TGTGCCAGCAGCCTCGGGGGACAGATGAACACTGAAGCTTTCTTT
V: TRBV6-6; size: NA; length: 14; J: TRBJ2-1; D: NA; CDR3: CASSGRPAGQEQFF; DNA: TGTGCCAGCAGTGGACGTCCTGCAGGGCAGGAGCAGTTCTTC
V: TRBV7-2; size: NA; length: 15; J: TRBJ1-3; D: TRBD1; CDR3: CASSLGRGPGNTIYF; DNA: TGTGCCAGCAGCCTCGGCAGGGGGCCGGGAAACACCATATATTTT
V: TRBV28; size: NA; length: 13; J: TRBJ1-2; D: TRBD1; CDR3: CAIGGQGYYGYTF; DNA: TGTGCCATCGGAGGACAGGGATACTATGGCTACACCTTC
V: TRBV19; size: NA; length: 18; J: TRBJ1-6; D: NA; CDR3: CASSGGSSASSYNSPLHF; DNA: TGTGCCAGTAGTGGAGGGAGTTCCGCAAGCTCCTATAATTCACCCCTCCACTTT
V: TRBV5-8; size: NA; length: 14; J: TRBJ1-6; D: NA; CDR3: CASSLLEGESPLHF; DNA: TGTGCCAGCAGCTTGCTAGAGGGTGAATCACCCCTCCACTTT
V: TRBV19; size: NA; length: 14; J: TRBJ1-1; D: TRBD1; CDR3: CASSSWTGDTEAFF; DNA: TGTGCCAGTAGTTCCTGGACAGGGGACACTGAAGCTTTCTTT
V: TRBV7-8; size: NA; length: 16; J: TRBJ2-5; D: TRBD2; CDR3: CASSQTERGGRETQYF; DNA: TGTGCCAGCAGCCAGACGGAGCGGGGGGGCAGGGAGACCCAGTACTTC
V: TRBV6-2/TRBV6-3; size: NA; length: 16; J: TRBJ2-2; D: TRBD1; CDR3: CASSTGTGEGTGELFF; DNA: TGTGCCAGCAGTACAGGGACAGGGGAAGGTACCGGGGAGCTGTTTTTT
V: TRBV19; size: NA; length: 14; J: TRBJ2-1; D: TRBD2; CDR3: CASSIGASGNEQFF; DNA: TGTGCCAGTAGTATAGGGGCTAGCGGGAATGAGCAGTTCTTC
V: TRBV27; size: few; length: 15; J: TRBJ2-3; D: NA; CDR3: CASSFSGIRTDTQYF; DNA: TGTGCCAGCAGTTTCTCAGGGATACGCACAGATACGCAGTATTTT
V: TRBV2; size: NA; length: 13; J: TRBJ1-2; D: NA; CDR3: CASRKSVFYGYTF; DNA: TGTGCCAGCAGGAAGTCGGTTTTCTATGGCTACACCTTC
V: TRBV2; size: NA; length: 13; J: TRBJ1-6; D: NA; CDR3: CASSREENSPLHF; DNA: TGTGCCAGCAGCCGGGAAGAGAATTCACCCCTCCACTTT
V: TRBV6-5; size: NA; length: 14; J: TRBJ2-7; D: TRBD1; CDR3: CASFGTGSHYEQYF; DNA: TGTGCCAGCTTCGGGACAGGGTCCCACTACGAGCAGTACTTC
V: TRBV30; size: NA; length: 15; J: TRBJ2-1; D: TRBD2; CDR3: CAWSVLSAGRPEQFF; DNA: TGTGCCTGGAGTGTACTAAGTGCCGGGAGGCCTGAGCAGTTCTTC
V: TRBV10-3; size: few; length: 14; J: TRBJ2-1; D: NA; CDR3: CAISERGENNEQFF; DNA: TGTGCCATCAGTGAACGCGGGGAGAACAATGAGCAGTTCTTC
V: TRBV5-6; size: NA; length: 17; J: TRBJ1-6; D: TRBD1; CDR3: CASSLPHGTGFNSPLHF; DNA: TGTGCCAGCAGCTTGCCCCACGGGACAGGGTTCAATTCACCCCTCCACTTT
V: TRBV27; size: once; length: 15; J: TRBJ1-6; D: NA; CDR3: CASSLAGRGNSPLHF; DNA: TGTGCCAGCAGTTTAGCGGGGCGGGGGAATTCACCCCTCCACTTT
V: TRBV5-1; size: NA; length: 18; J: TRBJ2-3; D: TRBD2; CDR3: CASSTGLAGGPSTDTQYF; DNA: TGCGCCAGCAGCACGGGACTAGCGGGGGGGCCGAGCACAGATACGCAGTATTTT
V: TRBV4-3; size: NA; length: 16; J: TRBJ2-3; D: TRBD2; CDR3: CASSLGLAGGVDTQYF; DNA: TGCGCCAGCAGCCTCGGACTAGCGGGAGGAGTAGATACGCAGTATTTT
V: TRBV4-3; size: NA; length: 14; J: TRBJ2-1; D: NA; CDR3: CASSQSSVYNEQFF; DNA: TGCGCCAGCAGCCAGTCCAGTGTTTACAATGAGCAGTTCTTC
V: TRBV19; size: few; length: 13; J: TRBJ1-2; D: TRBD1; CDR3: CATKQGGIVLLTF; DNA: TGTGCCACCAAACAGGGGGGTATAGTTCTTCTAACCTTC
V: TRBV19; size: NA; length: 12; J: TRBJ2-5; D: NA; CDR3: CASRGPQETQYF; DNA: TGTGCCAGCAGGGGACCTCAAGAGACCCAGTACTTC
V: TRBV29-1; size: NA; length: 13; J: TRBJ1-4; D: NA; CDR3: CSVEAGADEKLFF; DNA: TGCAGCGTTGAAGCAGGGGCGGATGAAAAACTGTTTTTT
V: TRBV14; size: NA; length: 12; J: TRBJ1-2; D: NA; CDR3: CASKASNYGYTF; DNA: TGTGCCAGTAAAGCTTCCAACTATGGCTACACCTTC
V: TRBV12-3/TRBV12-4; size: NA; length: 12; J: TRBJ1-5; D: NA; CDR3: CASSSVGQPQHF; DNA: TGTGCCAGCAGTTCGGTCGGTCAGCCCCAGCATTTT
V: TRBV11-2; size: NA; length: 18; J: TRBJ2-1; D: TRBD2; CDR3: CASSLGSAGLAAYNEQFF; DNA: TGTGCCAGCAGCTTAGGGTCGGCTGGACTAGCGGCTTACAATGAGCAGTTCTTC
V: TRBV29-1; size: NA; length: 15; J: TRBJ1-5; D: NA; CDR3: CSVSFETTSNQPQHF; DNA: TGCAGCGTTTCTTTTGAGACAACTAGCAATCAGCCCCAGCATTTT
V: TRBV5-1; size: once; length: 14; J: TRBJ1-1; D: NA; CDR3: CASSLSPVNTEAFF; DNA: TGCGCCAGCAGCTTAAGTCCAGTGAACACTGAAGCTTTCTTT
V: TRBV5-1; size: NA; length: 16; J: TRBJ1-1; D: TRBD1; CDR3: CASRGAVGTGDTEAFF; DNA: TGCGCCAGCAGAGGGGCGGTAGGGACAGGGGACACTGAAGCTTTCTTT
V: TRBV9; size: NA; length: 16; J: TRBJ2-5; D: TRBD2; CDR3: CASSVALRGGSETQYF; DNA: TGTGCCAGCAGCGTAGCTCTACGGGGGGGATCAGAGACCCAGTACTTC
V: TRBV30; size: NA; length: 16; J: TRBJ1-4; D: TRBD1; CDR3: CAWSAGQGRTNEKLFF; DNA: TGTGCCTGGAGTGCGGGACAGGGAAGGACTAATGAAAAACTGTTTTTT
V: TRBV19; size: NA; length: 14; J: TRBJ1-5; D: NA; CDR3: CASTQGSVGQPQHF; DNA: TGTGCCAGTACCCAGGGGTCAGTGGGTCAGCCCCAGCATTTT
V: TRBV24-1; size: NA; length: 13; J: TRBJ1-1; D: NA; CDR3: CATRRTANTEAFF; DNA: TGTGCCACCCGCAGGACAGCGAACACTGAAGCTTTCTTT
V: TRBV5-1; size: NA; length: 15; J: TRBJ2-5; D: TRBD1; CDR3: CASSQTGTGEETQYF; DNA: TGCGCCAGCAGCCAAACCGGGACAGGGGAAGAGACCCAGTACTTC
V: TRBV19; size: once; length: 14; J: TRBJ1-6; D: NA; CDR3: CATVRRPGNSPLHF; DNA: TGTGCCACTGTCCGAAGGCCGGGTAATTCACCCCTCCACTTT
V: TRBV27; size: NA; length: 12; J: TRBJ1-1; D: NA; CDR3: CASSSQGSEAFF; DNA: TGTGCCAGCAGTTCTCAGGGGAGTGAAGCTTTCTTT